The 18 T cell receptor beta chains below were found in one sample sequenced in a study of CD8 T cells in ankylosing spondylitis. The study, taken as a whole, reports: Ankylosing spondylitis blood appeared to carry a characteristic TCR beta motif of roughly 8 highly homologous variants.

TCRdb independently ran MiXCR on the 5' RACE reads; one entry per CDR3 protein. Among more than 400,000 distinct CDR3 sequences listed, roughly 5.2% were seen once. These TCRs are of unknown antigen specificity. Sequenced: blood, either unsorted or a sorted T cell fraction (not recorded which). The receptors derive from a male donor with ankylosing spondylitis.

The table lists this clonotype with many counts. The chain employs TRBV3-1 and TRBJ2-1, with 10 bases fitting TRBD2. Germline V gene data show CDR1 as LGHDT and CDR2 as YNNKEL (reference sequence). After removal of 3 bases from V and 2 bases from J, the junction contained 4 bases not matched to a gene. CDR3 length: 16 amino acids. CDR3 nucleotides: TGTGCCAGCAGCCAGGCTCTAGCGGGGGCCTACAATGAGCAGTTCTTC. Translating it yields CASSQALAGAYNEQFF.

There are many counts of this clonotype. The junction and the germline gene differ at one end; a read error may be behind it. The rearrangement links TRBV7-7 to TRBJ2-3, with no clear D. This CDR3 has 13 amino acids. Germline-derived CDR1 and CDR2 are SSHAT and FNYEAQ (reference sequence). DNA of the CDR3: TGTGCTAGCAGCGATTCGGGCACAGATACGCAGTATTTT. It yields the protein CASSDSGTDTQYF.

This clonotype was found many times. CDR3 bases: TGTGCCAGCAGTTTCTTAGATTACGGCTATGGCTACACCTTC. Translated, it gives CASSFLDYGYGYTF. The rearrangement links TRBV28 to TRBJ1-2, with D unclear. From germline, CDR1 is MDHEN and CDR2 SYDVKM. V lost 3 bases and J 4 bases, leaving 12 bases between the germline ends. CDR3 length: 14 residues.

The sample holds many counts of this clonotype. J is TRBJ2-2 and V is TRBV5-5; TRBD1 might be the D (7 bases). This CDR3 is 16 amino acids long. With 3 bases removed from V and 1 base from J, the gap between germline ends came to 13 bases. In germline, CDR1 is SGHKS, CDR2 YYEKEE (reference sequence). DNA of the CDR3: TGTGCCAGCAGCTGGCAGGGGGGTCGGAACACCGGGGAGCTGTTTTTT. Its protein is CASSWQGGRNTGELFF.

This clonotype was found many times. This chain uses TRBV20-1 with TRBJ1-2; TRBD1 matches 12 bases. Germline CDR1 and CDR2: DFQATT and SNEGSKA (reference sequence). This CDR3 contains 13 residues. Unmatched junction bases numbered 5, after V lost 6 bases and J lost 6 bases. The CDR3 DNA reads TGCAGTGCCAGGGACAGGGGGCGCGATGGCTACACCTTC. Encoded protein: CSARDRGRDGYTF.

Ten or more counts support this clonotype. The chain is built from TRBV5-1 and TRBJ1-4; 7 bases line up with TRBD1. Germline values: CDR1 SGHRS, CDR2 YFSETQ. This CDR3 has 13 residues. The V gene end was trimmed by 4 bases and the J gene end by 4 bases; junction bases not matched to a gene: 1. CDR3 residues: CASSGTDNEKLFF. The CDR3 region has the DNA TGCGCCAGCAGCGGGACAGATAATGAAAAACTGTTTTTT.

At least ten counts were recorded for this clonotype. J is TRBJ2-7 and V is TRBV28; D is unresolved. Germline CDR1 reads MDHEN; CDR2 reads SYDVKM. V was pared by 3 bases and J by 3 bases, with 12 bases between. The CDR3 totals 14 residues. For the CDR3, the DNA is TGTGCCAGCAGTTTTGAGCCGGCTGTCTACGAGCAGTACTTC. It translates to CASSFEPAVYEQYF.

Ten or more counts support this clonotype. V gene TRBV10-3 combines with J gene TRBJ2-5; TRBD2 matches 9 bases. Germline CDR1 is ENHRY and CDR2 is SYGVKD. This CDR3 comprises 18 residues. V shed 4 bases, J shed 1 base, and the junction held 13 bases outside the gene matches. The CDR3 sequence: CAISGGLAHNIGQETQYF. In DNA, the CDR3 is TGTGCCATCAGTGGGGGACTAGCACATAATATCGGCCAAGAGACCCAGTACTTC.

This clonotype was counted a few times. V gene TRBV27 combines with J gene TRBJ2-7, with TRBD2 identical over 8 bases. The germline V gene encodes CDR1 MNHEY and CDR2 SMNVEV (reference sequence). The CDR3 is 14 amino acids. The V and J ends lost 4 bases and 6 bases, in that order; junction bases with no gene match: 8. In DNA form, the CDR3 reads TGTGCCAGCAGTTCCAGGACTAGCCCAGGCGAGCAGTACTTC. Translation gives CASSSRTSPGEQYF.

The sample holds many counts of this clonotype. The chain employs TRBV28 and TRBJ2-1; a weak D match, TRBD2 (6 bases). Germline-derived CDR1 and CDR2 are MDHEN and SYDVKM. The CDR3 runs to 15 residues. V gave up 6 bases and J gave up 8 bases, with 20 bases separating them. In DNA, the CDR3 is TGTGCCAGCAGCCTTCCGGGACTTGGGGGACATGAGCAGTTCTTC. Translating it yields CASSLPGLGGHEQFF.

This clonotype was seen ten or more times. The V and J genes are TRBV5-5 and TRBJ1-4; D remains unclear. This CDR3 is 17 amino acids long. Germline loops: CDR1 SGHKS, CDR2 YYEKEE (reference sequence). With 3 bases removed from V and 7 bases from J, the gap between germline ends came to 22 bases. CDR3 nucleotides: TGTGCCAGCAGCTCGCGAGGGAAGAACAAACCCACTGAAAAACTGTTTTTT. Its protein product is CASSSRGKNKPTEKLFF.

In its sample, this clonotype was seen many times. V is TRBV21-1 and J is TRBJ2-1; TRBD2, the table's D call, lacks a check against the DNA. TRBV21-1 is assigned pseudogene status. The CDR3 has 17 amino acids. The DNA for the CDR3 is TGTGCCAGCAGCAAACCTCTAGCGGCCTCGAAGAAGAATGAGCAGTTCTTC. Its translation is CASSKPLAASKKNEQFF.

This clonotype was counted at least ten times. V and J are TRBV20-1 and TRBJ2-1, with 10 bases fitting TRBD2. This CDR3 contains 16 residues. Germline V gene lookup returns CDR1 DFQATT and CDR2 SNEGSKA (reference sequence). J was trimmed by 4 bases and V by 1 base; bases with no gene match: 7. The CDR3 DNA reads TGCAGTGCTAGAGCGTCTAGCGGGAGTTTGTACAATGAGCAGTTCTTC. Protein sequence: CSARASSGSLYNEQFF.

The chain is built from TRBV28 and TRBJ2-1; D not resolved. The CDR3 runs 11 residues. CDR1 is MDHEN, CDR2 SYDVKM, per germline. The germline V and J ends were trimmed by 2 bases and 13 bases, with 9 bases remaining between them. CDR3 nucleotide sequence: TGTGCCAGCAGTTTAGTCTCGGACCAGTTCTTC. As protein: CASSLVSDQFF.

This clonotype was recorded many times. The J gene is TRBJ1-1, the V gene TRBV25-1; TRBD1 matches at 7 bases. CDR3 length equals 15 residues. Losses at the gene ends were 6 bases for V and 5 bases for J; bases not matched to a gene: 12. The germline gives CDR1 MGHDK, CDR2 SYGVNS. The chain's CDR3 is CASRGPWGQQTEAFF. The CDR3 DNA is TGTGCCAGCAGGGGACCTTGGGGACAGCAGACTGAAGCTTTCTTT.

This clonotype occurred many times. J is TRBJ1-2 and V is TRBV5-1; no clear D. The germline CDR1 and CDR2 sequences are SGHRS and YFSETQ. V was clipped by 0 bases and J by 3 bases, with 15 bases between them. The CDR3 runs 16 residues. This CDR3 is CASSLAPEEGYYGYTF. CDR3 nucleotide sequence: TGCGCCAGCAGCTTGGCGCCAGAGGAGGGATACTATGGCTACACCTTC.

This clonotype showed up many times. V is TRBV7-2 and J is TRBJ1-6, with D unresolved. This CDR3 is 13 amino acids long. Per germline, CDR1 SGHTA and CDR2 FQGNSA. Trimming took 0 bases from V and 11 from J, leaving 8 bases between them. CDR3 sequence: CASSLAWAAPLHF. The CDR3 DNA follows: TGTGCCAGCAGCTTAGCATGGGCGGCACCCCTCCACTTT.

In this sample, this clonotype turned up many times. V is TRBV15 and J is TRBJ2-2, with D possibly TRBD1 on 7 matching bases. V lost 3 bases and J 4 bases, leaving 15 bases between the germline ends. This CDR3 spans 16 amino acids. Germline loops: CDR1 LNHNV, CDR2 YYDKDF (reference sequence). The CDR3 reads CATSRSTGRSTGELFF. CDR3 coding DNA: TGTGCCACCAGCAGGTCGACAGGGAGGAGCACCGGGGAGCTGTTTTTT.